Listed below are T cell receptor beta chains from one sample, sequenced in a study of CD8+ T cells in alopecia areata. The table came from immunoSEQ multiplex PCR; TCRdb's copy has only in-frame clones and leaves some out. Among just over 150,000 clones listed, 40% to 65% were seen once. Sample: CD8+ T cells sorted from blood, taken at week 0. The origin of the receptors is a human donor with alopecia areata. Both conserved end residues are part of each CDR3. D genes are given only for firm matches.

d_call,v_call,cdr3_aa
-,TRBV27,CASSLSSYGYTF
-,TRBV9,CASSVGVGPNEQFF
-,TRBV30,CAWAQNTEAFF
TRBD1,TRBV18,CASSPRDSSNLPPQYF
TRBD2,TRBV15,CATSTRGSGRGESYEQYF
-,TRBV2,CASSEAGGGVDTQYF
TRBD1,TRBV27,CASSPRQGAGNYGYTF
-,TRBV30,CACGAMGPGGPEAFF
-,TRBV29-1,CSVVHGAEAFF
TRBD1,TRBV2,CASGTGGNSPLHF
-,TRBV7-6,CASSTSRNGELFF
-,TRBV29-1,CSVPDRGLASGGTDTQYF
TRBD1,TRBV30,CAWSVGQNYEQYF
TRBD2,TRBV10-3,CAISGIAGGPVSTDTQYF
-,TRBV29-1,CSVDASGVEQFF
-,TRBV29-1,CSVIEVTNYGYTF
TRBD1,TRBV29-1,CSVLQGDYGYTF